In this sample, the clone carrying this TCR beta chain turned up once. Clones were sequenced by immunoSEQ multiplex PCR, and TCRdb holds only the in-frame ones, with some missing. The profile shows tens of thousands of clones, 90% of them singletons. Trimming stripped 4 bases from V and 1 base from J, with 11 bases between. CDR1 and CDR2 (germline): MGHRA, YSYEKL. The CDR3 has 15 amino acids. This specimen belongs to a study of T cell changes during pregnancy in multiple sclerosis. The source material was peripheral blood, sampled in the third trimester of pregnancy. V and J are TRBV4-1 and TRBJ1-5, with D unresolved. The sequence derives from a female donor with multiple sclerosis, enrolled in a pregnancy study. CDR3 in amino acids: CASSLDGRSNQPQHF. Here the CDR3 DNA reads TGCGCCAGCAGCCTAGACGGGAGGAGCAATCAGCCCCAGCATTTT.